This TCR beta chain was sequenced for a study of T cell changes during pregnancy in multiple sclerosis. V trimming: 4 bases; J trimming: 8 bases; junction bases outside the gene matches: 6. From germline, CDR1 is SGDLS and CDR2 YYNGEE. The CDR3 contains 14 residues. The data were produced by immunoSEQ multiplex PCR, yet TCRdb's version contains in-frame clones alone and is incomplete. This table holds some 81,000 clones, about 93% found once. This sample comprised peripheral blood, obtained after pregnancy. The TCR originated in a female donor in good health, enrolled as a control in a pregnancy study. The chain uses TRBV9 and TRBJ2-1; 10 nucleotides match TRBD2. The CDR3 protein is CASSLSGRGDEQFF. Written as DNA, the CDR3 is TGTGCCAGCAGCCTCAGCGGGAGGGGCGATGAGCAGTTCTTC.